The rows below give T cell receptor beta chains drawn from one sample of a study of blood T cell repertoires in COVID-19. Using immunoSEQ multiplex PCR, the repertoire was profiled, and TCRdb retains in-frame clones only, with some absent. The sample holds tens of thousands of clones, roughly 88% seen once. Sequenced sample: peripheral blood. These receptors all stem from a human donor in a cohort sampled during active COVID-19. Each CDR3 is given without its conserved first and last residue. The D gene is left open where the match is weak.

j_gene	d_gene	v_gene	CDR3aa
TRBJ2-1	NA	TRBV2	ASGGNEQF
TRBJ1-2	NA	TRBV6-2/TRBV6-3	ASSYDGRADGYT
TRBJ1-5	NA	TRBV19	ASTYTSGGFSNQPQH
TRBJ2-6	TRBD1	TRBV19	ASKPGQGATGANVLT
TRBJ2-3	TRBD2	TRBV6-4	ASSAAGGGTDTQY
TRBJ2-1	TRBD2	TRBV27	ASSPGLAFNEQF
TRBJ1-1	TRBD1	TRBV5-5	ASSRRDRVVNTEAF
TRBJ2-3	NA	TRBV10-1	ASSDIVTDTQY
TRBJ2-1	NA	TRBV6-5	ASGGPQETYNEQF
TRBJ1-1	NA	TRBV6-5	ASSYKDFFEAF
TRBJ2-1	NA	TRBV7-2	ASSAGQNNEQF
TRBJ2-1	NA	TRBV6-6	ASSYSRVYNEQF
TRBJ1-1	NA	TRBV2	ASSVGGTPEAF
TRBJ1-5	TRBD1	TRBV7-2	ASSSGQGFQPQH
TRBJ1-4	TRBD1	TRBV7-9	ASSPGQVNEKLF
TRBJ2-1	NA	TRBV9	ASSVFGAGVVNEQF
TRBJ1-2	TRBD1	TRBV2	ASRGTGGYGYT
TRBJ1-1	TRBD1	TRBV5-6	ASSFGNRGGTEAF
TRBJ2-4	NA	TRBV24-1	ATSDGGTDKNIQY
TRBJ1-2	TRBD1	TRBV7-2	ASSLTDRVGGYT
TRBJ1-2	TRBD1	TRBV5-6	ASSTDTGAPLYGYT
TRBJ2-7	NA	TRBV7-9	ASSPTGYEQY
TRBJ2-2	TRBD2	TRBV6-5	ASSYAGVTNTGELF
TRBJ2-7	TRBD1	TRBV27	ASSSRHWTGGYEQY
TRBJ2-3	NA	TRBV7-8	ASSLGVWTDTQY
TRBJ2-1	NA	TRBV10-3	AISVPPDSSYNEQF
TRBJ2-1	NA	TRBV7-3	ASSLILEGTTTLGEQF
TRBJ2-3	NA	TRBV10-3	AISVQSSGDSPYTQY
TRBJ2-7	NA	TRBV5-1	ASSLTDRPYSYEQY
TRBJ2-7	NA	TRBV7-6	ASSLRDDENYEQY
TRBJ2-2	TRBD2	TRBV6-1	ASSELGGRIGELF
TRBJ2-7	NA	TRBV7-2	ASSLEPGTYEQY
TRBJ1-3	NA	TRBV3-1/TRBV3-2	ASSQRSGNTIY
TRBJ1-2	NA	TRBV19	ASSMGQSYGYT
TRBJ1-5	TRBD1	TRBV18	ASSRDRGNQPQH
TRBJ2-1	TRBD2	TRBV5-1	ASSTRGGNEQF
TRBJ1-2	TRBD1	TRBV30	AWERTGGRYGYT
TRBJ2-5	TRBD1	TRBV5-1	ASSAGTGGETQY
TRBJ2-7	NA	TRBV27	ASSNRVLSYEQY
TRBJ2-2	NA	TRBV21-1	ASSNGSLAGTGELF
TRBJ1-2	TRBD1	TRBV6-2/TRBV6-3	ASSDRTGVGYGYT
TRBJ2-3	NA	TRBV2	ASGRRSGTQDTQY
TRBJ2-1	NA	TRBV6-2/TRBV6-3	ASSPEGNPYNEQF
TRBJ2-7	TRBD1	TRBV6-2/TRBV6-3	ASSYGRGPYEQY
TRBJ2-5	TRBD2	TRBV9	ASSVVGRALQETQY
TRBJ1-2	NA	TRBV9	ASSANSGGMGYT
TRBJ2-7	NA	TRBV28	ATLSLTYEQY
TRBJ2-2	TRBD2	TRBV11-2	ASRISGSRPELF
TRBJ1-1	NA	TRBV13	ASSLGVRTVEAF
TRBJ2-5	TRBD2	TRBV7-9	ASSLTLLAGPH
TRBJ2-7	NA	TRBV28	ASRENPYEQY
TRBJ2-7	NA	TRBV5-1	ASSQETVLREQY
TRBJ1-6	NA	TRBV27	ASSLLGSSYNSPLH
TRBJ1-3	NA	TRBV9	ASSRTPAGGNTIY
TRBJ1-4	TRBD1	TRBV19	ASINRGRNEKLF
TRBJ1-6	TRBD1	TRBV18	ASSAGQGTYNSPLH
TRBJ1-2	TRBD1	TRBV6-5	ASSRDRGSYGYT
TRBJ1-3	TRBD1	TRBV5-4	ATPPKTGAGRWGNTIY
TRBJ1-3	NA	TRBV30	AWSAGPSGNTIY